This T cell receptor beta chain derives from a study of blood T cells in healthy people across ages. Isolation per sample recovered at least 6 million PBMCs. The second PCR ran about 7 to 12 cycles with a sample-barcoded 5' primer and J-beta primers. Each cDNA molecule carried a tag from a template-switch adaptor that contained 12 random nucleotides. TCRdb ran MiXCR on the 5' RACE reads and lists one entry per CDR3 protein. The sample comprises hundreds of thousands of distinct CDR3 sequences, around 28% of which are singletons, and around 15% rests with the top ten. This clonotype has at least ten counts. V was clipped by 4 bases and J by 5 bases; unmatched bases: 9. The CDR3 is 15 amino acids. Germline loops: CDR1 PRHDT, CDR2 FYEKMQ (reference sequence).

The source of this sequence is a woman aged 80 or over in good health. V and J are TRBV13 and TRBJ2-5; 8 bases are shared with TRBD2. Sequences were obtained from blood. CDR3 nucleotide sequence: TGTGCCAGCAGCTCGCGCATGACTAGCGTCGAGACCCAGTACTTC. Translating it yields CASSSRMTSVETQYF.